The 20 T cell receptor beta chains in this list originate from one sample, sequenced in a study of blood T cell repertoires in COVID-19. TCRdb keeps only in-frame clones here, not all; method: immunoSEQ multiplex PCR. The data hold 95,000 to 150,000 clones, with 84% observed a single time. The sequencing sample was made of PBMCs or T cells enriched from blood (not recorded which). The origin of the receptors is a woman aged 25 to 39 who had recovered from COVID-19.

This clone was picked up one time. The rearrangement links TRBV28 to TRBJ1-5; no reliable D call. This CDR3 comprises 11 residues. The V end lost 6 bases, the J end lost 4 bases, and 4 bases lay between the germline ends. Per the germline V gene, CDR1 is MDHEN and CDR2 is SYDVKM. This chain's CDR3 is CASSRNQPQHF. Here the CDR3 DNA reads TGTGCCAGCAGCCGTAATCAGCCCCAGCATTTT.

CDR3 nucleotide sequence: TGTGCCAGCAGATCCGACAGGGGATGGACTGGGGCCAACGTCCTGACTTTC. Protein: CASRSDRGWTGANVLTF. The V call is TRBV25-1, the J call TRBJ2-6; 8 nucleotides agree with TRBD1. CDR1 MGHDK and CDR2 SYGVNS come from the germline V gene. V lost 6 bases and J lost 2; bases outside the gene matches: 9. CDR3 length: 17 amino acids. The full variable domain, its missing parts supplied by reference TRBV25-1 and TRBJ2-6, is EADIYQTPRYLVIGTGKKITLECSQTMGHDKMYWYQQDPGMELHLIHYSYGVNSTEKGDLSSESTVSRIRTEHFPLTLESARPSHTSQYLCASRSDRGWTGANVLTFGAGSRLTVL.

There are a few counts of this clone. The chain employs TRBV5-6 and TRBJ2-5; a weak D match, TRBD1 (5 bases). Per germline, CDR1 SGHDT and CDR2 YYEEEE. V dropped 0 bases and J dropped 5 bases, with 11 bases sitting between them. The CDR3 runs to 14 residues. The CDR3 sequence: CASSLDNRFETQYF. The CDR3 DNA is TGTGCCAGCAGCTTGGATAACAGGTTCGAGACCCAGTACTTC.

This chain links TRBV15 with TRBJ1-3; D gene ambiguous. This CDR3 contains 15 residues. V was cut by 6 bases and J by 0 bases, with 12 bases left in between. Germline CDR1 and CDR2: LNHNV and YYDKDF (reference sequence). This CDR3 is CATSDLGSSGNTIYF. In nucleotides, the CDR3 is TGTGCCACCAGTGACCTCGGGAGCTCTGGAAACACCATATATTTT.

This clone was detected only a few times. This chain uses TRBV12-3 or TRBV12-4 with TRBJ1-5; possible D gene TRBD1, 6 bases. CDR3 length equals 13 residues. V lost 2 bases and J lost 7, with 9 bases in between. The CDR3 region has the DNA TGTGCCAGCAGTTTAACAGGGAAGCAGCCCCAGCATTTT. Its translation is CASSLTGKQPQHF.

The CDR3 protein is CASSLLPGGPGIGEQFF. CDR3 DNA sequence: TGTGCCAGCAGCCTCCTTCCGGGAGGGCCGGGAATCGGTGAGCAGTTCTTC. The V and J genes are TRBV5-6 and TRBJ2-1, with 8 bases lining up with TRBD2. The CDR3 covers 17 residues. Germline CDR1 reads SGHDT; CDR2 reads YYEEEE. After removal of 4 bases from V and 9 bases from J, the junction contained 18 bases not matched to a gene.

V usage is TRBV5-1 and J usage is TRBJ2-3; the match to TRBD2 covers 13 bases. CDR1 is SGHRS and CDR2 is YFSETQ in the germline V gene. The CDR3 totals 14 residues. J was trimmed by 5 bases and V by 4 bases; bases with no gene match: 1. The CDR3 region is CASSGLAGVDTQYF. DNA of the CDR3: TGCGCCAGCAGCGGACTAGCGGGAGTAGATACGCAGTATTTT. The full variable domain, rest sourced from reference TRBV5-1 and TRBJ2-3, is KAGVTQTPRYLIKTRGQQVTLSCSPISGHRSVSWYQQTPGQGLQFLFEYFSETQRNKGNFPGRFSGRQFSNSRSEMNVSTLELGDSALYLCASSGLAGVDTQYFGPGTRLTVL.

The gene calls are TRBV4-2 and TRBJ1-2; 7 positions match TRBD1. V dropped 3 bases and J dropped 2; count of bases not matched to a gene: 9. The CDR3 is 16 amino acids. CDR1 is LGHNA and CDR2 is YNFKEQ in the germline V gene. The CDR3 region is CASSQVSWDSNYGYTF. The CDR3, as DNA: TGTGCCAGCAGCCAGGTTAGTTGGGACAGCAACTATGGCTACACCTTC.

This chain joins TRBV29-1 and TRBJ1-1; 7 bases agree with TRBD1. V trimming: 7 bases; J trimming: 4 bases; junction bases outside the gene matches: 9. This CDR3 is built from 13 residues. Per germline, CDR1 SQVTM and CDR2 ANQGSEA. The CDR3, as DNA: TGCAGCGCTGAGAAAGCAGGGGGCACTGAAGCTTTCTTT. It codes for CSAEKAGGTEAFF.

Here the CDR3 DNA reads TGTGCCAGCAGCTGGGGAGGGAACGAGCAGTACTTC. It translates to CASSWGGNEQYF. The V call is TRBV11-1, the J call TRBJ2-7, with 7 positions matching TRBD2. The CDR3 runs to 12 residues. J lost 5 bases, V lost 4 bases, and 2 bases had no gene match. Germline CDR1 and CDR2: SGHAT and FQDESV (reference sequence). The whole variable domain, remainder taken from reference TRBV11-1 and TRBJ2-7, is EAEVAQSPRYKITEKSQAVAFWCDPISGHATLYWYRQILGQGPELLVQFQDESVVDDSQLPKDRFSAERLKGVDSTLKIQPAELGDSAMYLCASSWGGNEQYFGPGTRLTVT.

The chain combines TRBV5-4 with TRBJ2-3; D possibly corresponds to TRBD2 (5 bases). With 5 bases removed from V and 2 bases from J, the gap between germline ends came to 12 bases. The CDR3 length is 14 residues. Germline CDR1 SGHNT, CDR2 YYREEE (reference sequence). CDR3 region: CASRRELHTDTQYF. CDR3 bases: TGTGCCAGCAGGAGGGAGCTTCACACAGATACGCAGTATTTT.

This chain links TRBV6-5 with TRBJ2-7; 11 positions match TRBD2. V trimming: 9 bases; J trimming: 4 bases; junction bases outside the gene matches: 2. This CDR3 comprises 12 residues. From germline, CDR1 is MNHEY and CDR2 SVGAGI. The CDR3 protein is CASSGRGYEQYF. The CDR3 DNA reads TGTGCCAGTAGCGGGAGGGGATACGAGCAGTACTTC.

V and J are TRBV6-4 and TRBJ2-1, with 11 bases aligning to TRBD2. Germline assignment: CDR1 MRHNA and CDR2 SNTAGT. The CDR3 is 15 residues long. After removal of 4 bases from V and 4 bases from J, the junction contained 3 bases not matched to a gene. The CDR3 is CASSGASGGYNEQFF. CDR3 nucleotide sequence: TGTGCCAGCAGTGGTGCTAGCGGGGGGTACAATGAGCAGTTCTTC.

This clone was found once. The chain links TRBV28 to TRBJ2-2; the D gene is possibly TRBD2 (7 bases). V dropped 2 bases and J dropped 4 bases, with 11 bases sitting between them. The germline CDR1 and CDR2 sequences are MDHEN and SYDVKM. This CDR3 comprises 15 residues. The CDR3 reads CASSLGGAGTGELFF. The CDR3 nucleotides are TGTGCCAGCAGTTTAGGGGGGGCCGGCACCGGGGAGCTGTTTTTT.

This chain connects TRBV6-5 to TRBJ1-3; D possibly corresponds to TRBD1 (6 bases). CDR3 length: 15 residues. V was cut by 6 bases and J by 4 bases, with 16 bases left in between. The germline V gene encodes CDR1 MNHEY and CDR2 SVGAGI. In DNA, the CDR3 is TGTGCCAGCAGCTCCGCGGGGGGGCAAGGAAACACCATATATTTT. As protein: CASSSAGGQGNTIYF.

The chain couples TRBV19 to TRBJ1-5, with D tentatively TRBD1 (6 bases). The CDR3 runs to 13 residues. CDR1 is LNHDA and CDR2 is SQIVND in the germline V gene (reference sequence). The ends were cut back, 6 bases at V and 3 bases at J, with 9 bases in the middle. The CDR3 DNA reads TGTGCCAGTAGCCGGGACATCAATCAGCCCCAGCATTTT. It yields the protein CASSRDINQPQHF.

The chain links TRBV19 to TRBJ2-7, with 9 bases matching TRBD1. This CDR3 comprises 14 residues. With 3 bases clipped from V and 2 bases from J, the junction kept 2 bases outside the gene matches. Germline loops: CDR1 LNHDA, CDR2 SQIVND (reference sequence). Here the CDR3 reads CASSMGTGPYEQYF. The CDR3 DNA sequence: TGTGCCAGTAGTATGGGGACAGGGCCCTACGAGCAGTACTTC. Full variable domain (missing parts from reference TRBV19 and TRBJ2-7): DGGITQSPKYLFRKEGQNVTLSCEQNLNHDAMYWYRQDPGQGLRLIYYSQIVNDFQKGDIAEGYSVSREKKESFPLTVTSAQKNPTAFYLCASSMGTGPYEQYFGPGTRLTVT.

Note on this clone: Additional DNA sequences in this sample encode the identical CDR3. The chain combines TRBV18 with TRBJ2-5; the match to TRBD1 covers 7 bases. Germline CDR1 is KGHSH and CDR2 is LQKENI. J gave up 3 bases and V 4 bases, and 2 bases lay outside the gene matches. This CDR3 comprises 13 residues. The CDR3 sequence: CASSRGQEETQYF. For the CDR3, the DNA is TGTGCCAGCTCACGAGGACAGGAAGAGACCCAGTACTTC. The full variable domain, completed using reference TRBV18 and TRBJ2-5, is NAGVMQNPRHLVRRRGQEARLRCSPMKGHSHVYWYRQLPEEGLKFMVYLQKENIIDESGMPKERFSAEFPKEGPSILRIQQVVRGDSAAYFCASSRGQEETQYFGPGTRLLVL.

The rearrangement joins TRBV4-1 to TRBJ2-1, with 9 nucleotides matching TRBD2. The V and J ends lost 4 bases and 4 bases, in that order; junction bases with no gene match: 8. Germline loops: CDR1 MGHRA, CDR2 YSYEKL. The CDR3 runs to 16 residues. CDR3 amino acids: CASSPAGGILYNEQFF. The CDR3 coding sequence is TGCGCCAGCAGCCCAGCGGGAGGCATACTTTACAATGAGCAGTTCTTC.

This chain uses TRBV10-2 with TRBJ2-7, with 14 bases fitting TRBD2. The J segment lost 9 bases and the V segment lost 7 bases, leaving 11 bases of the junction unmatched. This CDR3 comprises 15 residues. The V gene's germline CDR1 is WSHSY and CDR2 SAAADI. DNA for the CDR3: TGCGCCAGCACAGATTCGGGACTAGCGGGGGACGGGCAGTACTTC. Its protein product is CASTDSGLAGDGQYF.